This T cell receptor beta chain was observed in a study of neoadjuvant anti-PD-1 for oral cavity cancer. Only a few counts were recorded for this clone. Generated by immunoSEQ multiplex PCR, the TCRdb table keeps only in-frame clones and is missing some. The sample holds thousands of clones, 50% to 75% seen once. The origin of this receptor is a person aged 35-79 years with oral cavity squamous cell carcinoma. The specimen comprised tumor tissue, sampled before nivolumab (anti-PD-1) treatment.

This CDR3 reads CASSLESGPEAFF. CDR3 DNA sequence: TGCGCCAGCAGCTTGGAATCCGGCCCAGAAGCTTTCTTT. The J gene is TRBJ1-1, the V gene TRBV5-1; D remains unclear. Germline V CDR1 and CDR2: SGHRS, YFSETQ. This CDR3 comprises 13 residues. V was clipped by 0 bases and J by 8 bases, with 11 bases between them.